This T cell receptor beta chain was profiled in a study of blood T cell repertoires in COVID-19 (dated by TCRdb to the early 2020s). For context, the study as a whole: The collaborator samples originated in the United States, Italy and Spain and spanned the acute and convalescent phases of COVID-19. A de-identified subject ID, COVID-19 status, age in years and sex were almost always included in the sample metadata. A freely available public database, intended as a resource for researchers studying the immune response to SARS-CoV-2, is where the repertoires were released. Subjects who had been exposed to COVID-19, were actively infected with it, or had recovered from it provided the deeply sampled blood TCRbeta repertoires that made up the dataset. HLA class I and class II types, where available, came from metadata supplied by the sample provider rather than from assay-based typing. The prospective study material was composed of cDNA or gDNA derived from T cells, B-cell-depleted T cells, or PBMCs. The samples were drawn from two sources: the first 160 participants of the ongoing ImmuneRACE study, and fewer than 1,500 subjects contributed by 6 global collaborators. The study at large found these results: The amount of clinical and demographic metadata varied by source and participant and was provided uncurated.

TCRbeta CDR3 regions were amplified from genomic DNA using the immunoSEQ Assay, a bias-controlled multiplex PCR. From the authors' description of their analysis: The number of nucleated cells in each sample was estimated by amplification of reference gene primers within the assay. To quantify the absolute abundance of each unique TCRbeta CDR3 rearrangement, sequence reads were collapsed and filtered. Productive Simpson clonality was computed per sample as the square root of Simpson's diversity index over productive rearrangements. TCRdb mirrors the immuneACCESS table, restricted to in-frame sequences. Some clones are absent from its copies; in checked studies, under half trace to an unresolved V gene, and the reason for the others is unknown. That table gives V, J and clone size, and the DNA gave D and trimming. Here the sample has 100,000 to 150,000 clones; 90% occur a single time. The ten largest clones take up 3.8% of the sample.

Of note for this clone: It lacks a known antigen. Qualities for individual bases were not recorded, and no much larger clone is one base off.

One collaborating source in Seattle enrolled patients during active infection and followed them longitudinally through the course of disease. Collaborating institutions collected whole blood in K2EDTA tubes following their own protocols. For TCRbeta analysis, collaborators shipped samples as frozen whole blood, isolated PBMCs, or DNA extracted from either of those sample types. The sample consisted of peripheral blood. The origin of this receptor is a woman in her sixties with COVID-19, enrolled during active disease.

CDR3 protein: CASSSRTGEETQYF. The bases read TGTGCCAGCAGCTCCCGGACAGGGGAAGAGACCCAGTACTTC. The chain couples TRBV13 to TRBJ2-5; the central 9 bases match TRBD1. According to the germline V gene (reference sequence), CDR1 reads PRHDT and CDR2 reads FYEKMQ. V has 4 bases trimmed and J has 3 bases trimmed; junction bases matching no gene number 3. The CDR3 holds 14 amino acids from the cysteine to the phenylalanine. CDR3 DNA only is kept here, 42 bases in frame from base 1.